The present T cell receptor beta chain was sequenced within a study of shared clonotypes between healthy human individuals (dated by TCRdb to 2020 to 2021). Notes on the research overall: A couple of women and a few men aged 18 to 49 years were included in the cohort. For each donor, CD4 naive and CD4 memory were each run on three plates, CD8 naive on two plates, and CD8 memory on one plate. The study deeply sequenced blood TCR repertoires of five healthy adults to estimate repertoire size and the extent of clonotype sharing between individuals. Different laboratories and diverse techniques were used to prepare libraries and sequence TCR repertoires, to increase sequencing depth and limit assay-specific biases. Each donor's leukapheresis produced roughly between roughly 0.85 and 10 billion PBMCs.

Worth noting for this clone: Its antigen is still unknown. No much larger clone exists at a distance of one base, and base qualities are not known.

TCR CDR3 regions were amplified from genomic DNA by multiplex PCR using the deep immunoSEQ assay. For each cell subset, the extracted genomic DNA was distributed evenly across all wells of several immunoSEQ 96-well plates, and each plate served as one replicate. For sorted subsets, each replicate PCR was loaded with approximately 0.2 ug genomic DNA, equivalent to approximately 33,000 T cell genomes. The purified libraries were quantified using a Qubit 3.0 fluorometer, sized with a Bioanalyzer 2100, and then quantified again using the KAPA Library Quantification kit. Each immunoSEQ 96-well plate was sequenced on its own single-read 150-cycle Illumina NextSeq 550 flow cell. Under the source paper's analysis protocol: Because the immunoSEQ output held only junctional sequences and lacked quality scores, the filtering could not match the filtering applied to full-length reads. Sequences were annotated with PyIR, a Python wrapper for IgBLAST v1.9, and V/J genes and CDR3 were assigned using IMGT germline references. Reads were filtered out if the reads had weak V/J assignments (E-value above 1e-6), no CDR3, stop codons, out-of-frame junctions, or ambiguous translated residues. V3J clonotypes were defined as sequences sharing an identical inferred V gene, J gene, and CDR3 amino acid sequence. Percentage overlap between repertoires was computed as shared unique clonotypes divided by the size of the smaller repertoire. Three approaches were used to assess repertoire richness: RTK rarefaction, the Chao1 estimator, and Recon v2.1 estimates of unobserved clonotypes. OLGA was used to compute generation probabilities for all TCRbeta clonotypes that the gDNA method yielded from four donors. Drawn from immuneACCESS, this table holds only the in-frame rearrangements with V and J called that TCRdb kept. Clones are partly lost; checked studies trace under half to an unresolved V gene and leave the rest unexplained. For V, J and clone size, that table is used; D and trimming come from the DNA. For this sample there are 1,400,000 or so clones; approximately 98.5% appear just once. In total, the top ten clones hold approximately 0.38% of the sample.

Overall study results and their limits: Rarefaction of sorted-subset datasets indicated incomplete sequencing despite the large sequencing depth. Compared with non-shared clonotypes, clonotypes shared by all four sorted-subset donors had higher generation probabilities. Larger estimated clonotype richness was generally found for naive subsets than for memory subsets. Across four donors, around 5.4% of naive CD4, roughly 3.8% of naive CD8, under 2.5% of memory CD4, and over 0.35% of memory CD8 clonotypes were shared. Sampling was limited to blood, and TCR repertoires in tissue likely differ from TCR repertoires in blood. The genetic and exposure-history diversity represented was limited by the small number of donors. Based on pairwise subsampling, the degree of clonotype sharing among donors was expected to be affected by sequencing depth.

Donors were healthy HIV-negative adults with no recently reported acute infections or vaccinations. Every donor was a Caucasian adult residing in Nashville, Tennessee, USA. CD4+ T cells were enriched by magnetic negative selection; naive cells were then positively selected on CD45RA, and the negative fraction formed the memory subset. After blood collection by leukapheresis, PBMCs were isolated using Ficoll-Histopaque density gradient centrifugation and then cryopreserved in the vapor phase of liquid nitrogen. Analytical flow cytometry was used to check the purity and quantity of every magnetically sorted T cell population. Genomic DNA was isolated from every sorted fraction and measured by UV absorbance on a Nanodrop 2000c. V loses 0 bases at its end and J loses 4 bases; junction bases beyond the gene matches: 13. From a lookup of the germline V gene, CDR1 and CDR2 are MRHNA and SNTAGT. Counted from cysteine to phenylalanine, this CDR3 has 19 amino acids. Kept here is only the CDR3 DNA, which spans 57 bases and is read in frame from base 1.

This receptor was taken from a man aged 25 to 45 in good health. Sequenced: naive CD4+ T cells sorted from blood. Read against the paper, the sample's cell subset or site label means: CD45RA+ positively selected. The sequence links TRBV6-4 to TRBJ2-1; 9 nucleotides in the junction match TRBD2. The DNA is as follows: TGTGCCAGCAGTGACTCTCCCCTATTGACTAGCGGAAATTACAATGAGCAGTTCTTC. Its protein reads: CASSDSPLLTSGNYNEQFF.